The entry below describes one T cell receptor beta chain. This entry comes from a study of shared clonotypes between healthy human individuals. Study-wide background: With ages of 18 to 49, the donors were a couple of women and a few men.

With V trimmed by 0 bases and J by 4 bases, 6 bases remained unmatched. The length of the CDR3 is 17 residues. CDR1 and CDR2 (germline): KGHSH, LQKENI. Adults of Caucasian background living in Nashville, Tennessee made up all donors. Replicate PCRs were loaded with approximately 300 ng DNA from unsorted PBMC, around 30,000 T cell genomes. Assay used: immunoSEQ multiplex PCR; TCRdb lists only in-frame clones, some missing. The repertoire holds 400,000 to 600,000 clones, with approximately 79% as singletons. The TCR originated in a woman in her 40s in good health. Some clones in this sample may be carry-over from other donors' samples. This chain connects TRBV18 to TRBJ2-1, with 10 bases fitting TRBD2. The sequenced sample consisted of PBMCs. The CDR3 region is CASSPPTPTSGYNEQFF. The CDR3 DNA reads TGTGCCAGCTCACCACCCACCCCGACTAGCGGGTACAATGAGCAGTTCTTC.